Given below is one T cell receptor (beta chain) in context. This clonotype was recorded many times. It has no known antigen specificity. It has no much larger one-base neighbor in the sample; base qualities were not kept. This sample is part of a study of T-cell reconstitution after alpha-beta-depleted transplantation in children (dated by TCRdb to between 2015 and 2016). With respect to the entire study: Using TCR repertoire profiling, the study followed T-cell immune reconstitution in a quantitative way in children after TCRalphabeta/CD19-depleted allogeneic hematopoietic cell transplantation.

This specimen's treatment or condition label, per the study, means: allogeneic hematopoietic cell transplantation with graft depleted of TCRalphabeta T cells and CD19 B cells. The children who served as transplant recipients had been given grafts of TCRalphabeta/CD19-depleted allogeneic hematopoietic cells. Overall study outcomes, separate from this receptor: The apparently early recovery of alphabetaT-cell counts about two months after transplant reportedly depended on only several hundred rapidly expanded clones that came from non-depleted graft cells. In some patients, the high TCRbeta diversity seen at day 60 was put down to recipient T cells and intrathymic progenitors that had survived conditioning. Hyperexpanded clone frequencies declined over subsequent months; after one year, T-cell counts and TCRbeta diversity were mostly attributed to newly produced T cells.

The cysteine opens and the phenylalanine closes a CDR3 of 14 amino acids. The read is trimmed to its CDR3 DNA, 42 bases read in frame from base 1. The germline V gene encodes CDR1 SGDLS and CDR2 YYNGEE. Trimming removed 0 bases from V and 4 bases from J, leaving 7 bases between the germline ends. The method behind the library was PCR. Sequenced on an Illumina HiSeq 2500. To normalize quantification of the TCRbeta repertoire, the TCR libraries were built with molecular barcoding that relied on unique molecular identifiers. The raw public reads went through TCRdb reprocessing: fastp at Q25, MiXCR clone calling, in-frame beta chains kept. When rows share a CDR3 protein, they turn into one entry using the most common DNA and genes. In all, the sample holds 400,000 to 550,000 distinct CDR3 sequences, and about 11% of those were seen once. The ten largest clones take up about 2% of the sample.

This sequence was found in a child between 2 and 9 years old with inherited bone marrow failure, due to receive a stem cell transplant. The sequences come from PBMCs, collected before TCRalphabeta/CD19-depleted stem cell transplant. Rearrangement joined TRBV9 to TRBJ2-2; no D gene can be assigned with confidence. The nucleotides are TGTGCCAGCAGCGTAGGTCTGGCCACCGGGGAGCTGTTTTTT. It translates as CASSVGLATGELFF.